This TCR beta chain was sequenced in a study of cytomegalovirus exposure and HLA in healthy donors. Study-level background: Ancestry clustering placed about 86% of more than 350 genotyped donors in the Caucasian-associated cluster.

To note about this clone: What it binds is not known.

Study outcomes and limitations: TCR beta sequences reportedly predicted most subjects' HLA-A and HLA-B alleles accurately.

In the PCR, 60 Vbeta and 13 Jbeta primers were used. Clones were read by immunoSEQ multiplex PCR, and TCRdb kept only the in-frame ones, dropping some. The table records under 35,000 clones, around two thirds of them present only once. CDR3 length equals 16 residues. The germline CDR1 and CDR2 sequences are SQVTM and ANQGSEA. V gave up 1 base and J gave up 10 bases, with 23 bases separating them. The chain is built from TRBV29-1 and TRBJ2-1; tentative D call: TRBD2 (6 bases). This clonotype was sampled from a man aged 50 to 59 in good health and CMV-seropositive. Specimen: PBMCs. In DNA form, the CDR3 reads TGCAGCGTTGAAGGAGTGAAGGACTATGTGACAGACGAGCAGTTCTTC. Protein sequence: CSVEGVKDYVTDEQFF.